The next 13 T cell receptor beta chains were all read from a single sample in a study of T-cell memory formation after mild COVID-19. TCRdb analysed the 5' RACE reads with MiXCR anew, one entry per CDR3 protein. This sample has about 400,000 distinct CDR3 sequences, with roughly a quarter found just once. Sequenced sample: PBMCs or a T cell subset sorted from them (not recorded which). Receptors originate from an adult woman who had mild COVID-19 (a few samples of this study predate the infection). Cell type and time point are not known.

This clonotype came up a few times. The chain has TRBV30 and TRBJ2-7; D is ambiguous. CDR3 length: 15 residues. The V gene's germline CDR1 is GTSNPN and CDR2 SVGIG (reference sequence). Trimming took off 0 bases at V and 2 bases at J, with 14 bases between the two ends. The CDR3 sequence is CAWSVSIYPTYEQYF. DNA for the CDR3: TGTGCCTGGAGTGTATCCATTTACCCAACCTACGAGCAGTACTTC.

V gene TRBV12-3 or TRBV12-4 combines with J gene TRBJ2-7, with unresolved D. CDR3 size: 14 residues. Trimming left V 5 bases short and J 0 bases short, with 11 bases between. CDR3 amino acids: CASSTPDPSYEQYF. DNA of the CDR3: TGTGCCAGCAGTACCCCCGACCCCTCCTACGAGCAGTACTTC.

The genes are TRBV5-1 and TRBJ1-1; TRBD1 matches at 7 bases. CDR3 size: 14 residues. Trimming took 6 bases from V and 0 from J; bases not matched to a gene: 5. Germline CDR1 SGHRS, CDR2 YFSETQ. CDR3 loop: CASIQGGMNTEAFF. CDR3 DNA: TGCGCCAGCATCCAGGGGGGGATGAACACTGAAGCTTTCTTT.

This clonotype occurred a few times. The CDR3 here is CASSLARTGPGQPQHF. For the CDR3, the DNA is TGTGCCAGCAGTTTAGCACGGACAGGGCCTGGACAGCCCCAGCATTTT. The chain employs TRBV12-3 or TRBV12-4 and TRBJ1-5; TRBD1 matches 8 bases. V trimming: 0 bases; J trimming: 7 bases; junction bases outside the gene matches: 8. This CDR3 has 16 residues.

The CDR3 nucleotides read TGCAGCGTCGCCCAGGGTCGCTATGGCTACACCTTC. It specifies CSVAQGRYGYTF. The chain joins TRBV29-1 to TRBJ1-2, with D tentatively TRBD1 (5 bases). The V gene lost 6 bases and the J gene lost 4 bases, with 12 bases spanning the gap. Germline V gene sequence: CDR1 SQVTM, CDR2 ANQGSEA. This CDR3 is 12 amino acids long.

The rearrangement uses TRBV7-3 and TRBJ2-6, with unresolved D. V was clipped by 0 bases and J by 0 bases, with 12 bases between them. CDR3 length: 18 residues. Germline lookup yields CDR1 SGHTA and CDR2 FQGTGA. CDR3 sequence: CASSLTLRGRSGANVLTF. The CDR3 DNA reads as TGTGCCAGCAGCTTAACCCTCAGAGGTCGCTCTGGGGCCAACGTCCTGACTTTC.

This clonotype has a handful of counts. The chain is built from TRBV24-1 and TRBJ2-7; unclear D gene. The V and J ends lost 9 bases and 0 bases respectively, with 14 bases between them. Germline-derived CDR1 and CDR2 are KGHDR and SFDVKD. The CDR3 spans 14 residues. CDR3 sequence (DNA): TGTGCCACCTCTCAAGGAGCCGGCTCCTACGAGCAGTACTTC. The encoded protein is CATSQGAGSYEQYF.

CDR3 amino acids: CASSRRGLSDEKLFF. The CDR3 DNA follows: TGTGCCAGCAGCCGCAGGGGCTTGAGTGATGAAAAACTGTTTTTT. This rearrangement joins TRBV7-9 to TRBJ1-4; possible D gene TRBD1, 6 bases. Germline-derived CDR1 and CDR2 are SEHNR and FQNEAQ (reference sequence). The CDR3 covers 15 residues. Trimming pared 5 bases from V and 6 bases from J, leaving 16 bases between.

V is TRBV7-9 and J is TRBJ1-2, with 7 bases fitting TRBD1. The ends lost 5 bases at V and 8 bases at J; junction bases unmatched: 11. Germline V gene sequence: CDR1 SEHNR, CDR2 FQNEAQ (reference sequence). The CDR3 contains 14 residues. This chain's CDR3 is CASSLPTGLGGYTF. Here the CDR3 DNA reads TGTGCCAGCAGCCTCCCGACAGGGCTTGGCGGCTACACCTTC.

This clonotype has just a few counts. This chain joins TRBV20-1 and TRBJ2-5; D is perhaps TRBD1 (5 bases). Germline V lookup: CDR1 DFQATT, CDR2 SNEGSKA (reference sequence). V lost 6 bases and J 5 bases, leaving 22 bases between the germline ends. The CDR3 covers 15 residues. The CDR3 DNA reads TGCAGTGCGACACCCCAGGGATTTAGGGTCGAGACCCAGTACTTC. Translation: CSATPQGFRVETQYF.

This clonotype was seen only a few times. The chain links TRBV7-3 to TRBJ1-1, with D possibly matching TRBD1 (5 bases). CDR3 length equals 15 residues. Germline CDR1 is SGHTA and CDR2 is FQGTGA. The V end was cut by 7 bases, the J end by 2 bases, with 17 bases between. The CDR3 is CASIPSGGFNTEAFF. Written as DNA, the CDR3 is TGTGCCAGCATCCCCTCCGGGGGTTTCAACACTGAAGCTTTCTTT.

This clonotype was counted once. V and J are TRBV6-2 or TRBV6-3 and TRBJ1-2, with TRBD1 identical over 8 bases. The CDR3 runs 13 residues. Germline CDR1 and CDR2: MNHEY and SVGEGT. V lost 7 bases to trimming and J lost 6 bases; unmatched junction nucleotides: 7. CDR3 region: CASTRPGGDGYTF. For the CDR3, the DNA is TGTGCCAGCACCAGACCAGGGGGCGATGGCTACACCTTC.

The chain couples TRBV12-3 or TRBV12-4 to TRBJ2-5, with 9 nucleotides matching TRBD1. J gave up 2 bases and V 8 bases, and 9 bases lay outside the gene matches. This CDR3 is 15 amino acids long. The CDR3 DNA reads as TGTGCCAGCCGGGGGGACAGGGAGATGCAAGAGACCCAGTACTTC. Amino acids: CASRGDREMQETQYF.